This is a list of T cell receptor beta chains from one sample in a study of T cells in Graves' hyperthyroidism and ophthalmopathy. A single record per CDR3 protein comes from TCRdb applying MiXCR to the multiplex PCR reads. The data contain about 350,000 distinct CDR3 sequences, approximately 13% of them seen just once; the ten biggest clones take up 20% to 25%. The sample comprised blood. These receptors all come from a woman aged 25 to 45 with Graves' hyperthyroidism. Each CDR3 is given with its conserved first and last residue. D genes are given only for firm matches. Rows give clone size only sometimes, using once, few, many, or a class for an expanded clone.

J,V,size,D,CDR3,DNA
TRBJ2-1,TRBV5-1,.,TRBD2,CASSLVGSGRLNEQFF,TGCGCCAGCAGCTTGGTTGGTAGCGGGAGGTTGAATGAGCAGTTCTTC
TRBJ2-7,TRBV20-1,few,.,CSARGAGKSTAQYF,TGCAGTGCTAGAGGAGCGGGCAAGAGCACGGCGCAGTACTTC
TRBJ1-1,TRBV9,.,.,CASSQGLKDTEAFF,TGTGCCAGCTCTCAGGGACTCAAGGACACTGAAGCTTTCTTT
TRBJ2-7,TRBV20-1,.,.,CSASGHGGLYEQYF,TGCAGTGCTAGTGGGCATGGAGGGCTCTACGAGCAGTACTTC
TRBJ2-5,TRBV5-5,many,TRBD1,CASSLGFTGGAETQYF,TGTGCCAGCAGCTTGGGTTTTACAGGGGGCGCGGAGACCCAGTACTTC
TRBJ1-6,TRBV11-1,many,.,CASSSPGSYNSPLHF,TGTGCCAGCAGCTCACCAGGGTCCTATAATTCACCCCTCCACTTT
TRBJ2-1,TRBV20-1,many,.,CSARDQEDEQFF,TGCAGTGCTAGAGATCAGGAAGATGAGCAGTTCTTC
TRBJ2-7,TRBV29-1,.,.,CSVVLAGYEQYF,TGCAGCGTTGTGCTAGCCGGTTACGAGCAGTACTTC
TRBJ2-5,TRBV2,many,TRBD1,CARRPGQGLGWETQYF,TGTGCCAGGCGACCGGGACAGGGATTGGGTTGGGAGACCCAGTACTTC
TRBJ1-3,TRBV13,many,TRBD1,CASSPPLGQRNTIYF,TGTGCCAGCAGCCCCCCCCTGGGACAGAGAAACACCATATATTTT
TRBJ2-2,TRBV6-1,once,.,CASSETWTGELFF,TGTGCCAGCAGTGAGACGTGGACCGGGGAGCTGTTTTTT
TRBJ2-1,TRBV6-5,.,TRBD2,CASSYEIGTSGISYNEQFF,TGTGCCAGCAGTTACGAGATCGGGACTAGCGGGATCTCCTACAATGAGCAGTTCTTC